This T cell receptor (beta chain) was sequenced in a study of regulatory and conventional T cells in RAG deficiency (dated by TCRdb to about 2017). About the study as a whole: High-throughput TCR beta sequencing was used to compare the diversity and composition of the Treg, conventional CD4+ and CD8+ T cell repertoires of RAG-deficient patients with those of healthy controls.

As to this clone: What this receptor recognizes is not known. Per-nucleotide qualities are absent, and no much larger clonotype sits a single base away.

Library preparation was by the immunoSEQ multiplex PCR assay. Genomic DNA from the sorted T-cell subsets was used to amplify rearranged TCR beta chain products, which were then sequenced. On the study's bioinformatics: Repertoire diversity of productive TCR beta rearrangements was quantified using Shannon entropy and Simpson indices. To gauge clonal expansion, the frequencies of the 100 most abundant productive TCR beta clonotypes among total reads were added together. A self-reactivity index based on amino acid usage at CDR3beta positions 6 and 7 was applied to the TRB repertoires. Two-way ANOVA was used for repertoire analyses, and Student t or Mann-Whitney tests were used for flow cytometric analyses. Imported from immuneACCESS, the table was reduced by TCRdb to in-frame sequences with V and J called. These copies leave out some clones; in studies compared against another copy, an unresolved V gene accounts for under half, and the cause of the remainder is not known. V, J and clone size are those of that table, while D and trimming were read from the DNA. This sample lists over 10,000 clones; roughly 94% were detected once. The ten biggest clones cover approximately 1.5% of the sample.

The CDR3 has 18 amino acids, counting the end cysteine and phenylalanine. CDR3 DNA only is kept here, 54 bases in frame from base 1. From V the trimming removes 3 bases and from J it removes 3 bases, while the gene matches leave 13 bases of the junction unaccounted for. Taken from the germline V gene, the CDR1 and CDR2 loops are LGHNA and YNFKEQ. Before genomic DNA extraction, regulatory T cells were purified from blood as CD4+CD25-high CD127-low cells. For repertoire analyses, the comparison group consisted of 7 or 8 healthy control donors. What the study reported, not specific to this receptor: Shorter CDR3 lengths were found in all patient T-cell subsets, and >75% Treg-Tconv repertoire overlap at nucleotide and amino acid level was observed in Omenn syndrome patients. In Omenn syndrome and CID/AS patients compared with controls, approximately 98-fold fewer unique TCR beta sequences were detected from Treg cells, versus around 9.5-fold fewer for other subsets. The CD25-high CD127-low cells sorted from Omenn syndrome patients may be peripherally activated cells rather than true Treg cells. Compared with control T-cell subpopulations, the RAG-deficient patients had markedly lower Shannon entropy and higher Simpson indices. For some subjects, some analyses of T-cell subsets were not performed.

The sample was also linked to a second study, of regulatory T cells. The second paper states: The multiplex PCR relied on 52 forward TRBV primers and 13 reverse TRBJ primers, and amplification bias was corrected through assay-based and computational methods. In patients, repertoires had restricted unique TRB V-J pairs and skewed V and J gene usage, with regulatory T cells showing the most marked changes. T-cell receptor beta repertoires of sorted regulatory, conventional CD4+ and CD8+ T cells were compared between CD3G-deficient patients and healthy controls. Peripheral blood mononuclear cells were isolated by Ficoll density separation. Within the immunoSEQ assay, multiplex PCR amplified rearranged TRB loci from genomic DNA. An Illumina HiSeq platform was used to sequence the TRB amplicons. Custom algorithms error-filtered the raw sequences and aligned them to reference gene sequences, after which the immunoSEQ online tools were used for analysis. The frequencies of productive and nonproductive TRB rearrangements were evaluated among unique sequences as well as among total sequences. Groups were compared by t tests, Mann-Whitney tests or two-way ANOVA performed in Prism software.

Specimen: CD127- CD25+ CD4+ Tregs sorted from blood. The sequence was obtained from a human donor in good health. The sequence is built from TRBV4-2 and TRBJ2-7, with TRBD2 matching 11 junction bases. The DNA sequence is given as TGTGCCAGCAGCCATGGAGACCTAGCGGGGGGTATAATCTACGAGCAGTACTTC. Protein translation: CASSHGDLAGGIIYEQYF.